This T cell receptor beta chain was sequenced in a study of high-grade serous ovarian cancer treatment subgroups. Turning to the study itself: Samples averaged around 14,000 reads and several thousand unique TCR beta rearrangements.

Tumor samples were taken before definitive surgery or chemotherapy. The CDR3 contains 13 residues. Germline CDR1 and CDR2: GTSNPN and SVGIG (reference sequence). V shed 3 bases, J shed 4 bases, and the junction held 0 bases outside the gene matches. This table comes from immunoSEQ multiplex PCR, and its TCRdb copy is limited to in-frame clones, with some not included. The sample includes 35,000 to 45,000 clones, about 79% of them seen just once. This clone came up a few times. This sequence was found in a human donor with high-grade serous ovarian cancer. Sequencing input: tumor tissue. The gene calls are TRBV30 and TRBJ1-4; 9 nucleotides match TRBD1. CDR3 nucleotides: TGTGCCTGGAGGGACAGGGGTAATGAAAAACTGTTTTTT. Amino acids: CAWRDRGNEKLFF.